The 18 T cell receptor beta chains below were found in one sample sequenced in a study of blood T cell repertoires in COVID-19. Assay: immunoSEQ multiplex PCR; the TCRdb copy retains only in-frame clones and omits some. Of about 260,000 clones detected, approximately 91% appear once; the ten largest clones hold approximately 0.7%. What was sequenced was peripheral blood. These receptors all stem from a human donor in a cohort sampled during active COVID-19.

This chain connects TRBV10-3 to TRBJ2-7; D not resolved. The germline gives CDR1 ENHRY, CDR2 SYGVKD. V lost 2 bases and J lost 2, with 10 bases in between. The CDR3 loop spans 14 amino acids. CDR3: CAISEGLLAYEQYF. As DNA, the CDR3 is TGTGCCATCAGTGAGGGGCTTTTGGCCTACGAGCAGTACTTC.

The V call is TRBV18, the J call TRBJ2-5, with 8 nucleotides matching TRBD1. J was trimmed by 5 bases and V by 2 bases; bases with no gene match: 7. The CDR3 runs to 15 residues. Germline-derived CDR1 and CDR2 are KGHSH and LQKENI. The CDR3 DNA sequence: TGTGCCAGCTCACCAGTGGGGACAGGTACCGAGACCCAGTACTTC. This encodes CASSPVGTGTETQYF.

The chain has TRBV12-3 or TRBV12-4 and TRBJ1-2; weak D call: TRBD1 (5 bases). Trimming removed 6 bases from V and 8 bases from J, with 13 bases in between. This CDR3 is 12 amino acids long. The CDR3 DNA reads as TGTGCCAGCAGATTTCCAGGGTCCGGCTACACCTTC. This gives the protein CASRFPGSGYTF.

The chain combines TRBV7-2 with TRBJ2-7; TRBD2 matches at 11 bases. Germline trimming cut 5 bases from V and 3 bases from J; bases unmatched to any gene: 6. The germline CDR1 and CDR2 sequences are SGHTA and FQGNSA. The CDR3 loop spans 15 amino acids. The CDR3: CASSPAGTSGYEQYF. CDR3 in DNA: TGTGCCAGCAGCCCCGCCGGGACTAGCGGCTACGAGCAGTACTTC.

The chain recombines TRBV19 with TRBJ2-3, with a possible D match to TRBD2 (5 bases). The germline gives CDR1 LNHDA, CDR2 SQIVND (reference sequence). The V end lost 3 bases, the J end lost 3 bases, and 10 bases lay between the germline ends. The CDR3 covers 14 residues. The CDR3 coding sequence is TGTGCCAGTAGTATTGCGGGCCCAACAGATACGCAGTATTTT. Its translation is CASSIAGPTDTQYF.

This rearrangement joins TRBV28 to TRBJ2-1, with TRBD2 matching over 12 bases. The ends lost 3 bases at V and 15 bases at J; junction bases unmatched: 12. There are 15 residues in the CDR3. Germline CDR1 reads MDHEN; CDR2 reads SYDVKM. The CDR3 bases are TGTGCCAGCAGTTTCTCAGGGGGAGGACTAGCGGGACGGTTCTTC. Translation: CASSFSGGGLAGRFF.

This clone was counted once. This chain links TRBV9 with TRBJ2-7; D may be TRBD1 (6 bases). Germline lookup yields CDR1 SGDLS and CDR2 YYNGEE. This CDR3 region has 13 residues. The V and J ends lost 3 bases and 2 bases respectively, with 9 bases between them. The CDR3 sequence is CASSGTAAYEQYF. The CDR3 DNA reads TGTGCCAGCAGCGGGACAGCTGCCTACGAGCAGTACTTC.

The genes are TRBV6-2 or TRBV6-3 and TRBJ1-6; the D gene is possibly TRBD1 (5 bases). Trimming took off 6 bases at V and 15 bases at J, with 24 bases between the two ends. Germline V gene data show CDR1 as MNHEY and CDR2 as SVGEGT. The CDR3 totals 15 residues. The chain's CDR3 is CASSAPGGVVPGLHF. CDR3 sequence (DNA): TGTGCCAGCAGCGCCCCAGGAGGGGTAGTTCCGGGCCTCCACTTT.

V gene TRBV9 combines with J gene TRBJ1-1; tentative D call: TRBD1 (6 bases). The CDR3 covers 17 residues. V was shortened by 3 bases and J by 11 bases, with 29 bases between the two germline ends. The germline V gene encodes CDR1 SGDLS and CDR2 YYNGEE. CDR3 loop: CASSAIDRSFKTSEAFF. The CDR3 coding sequence is TGTGCCAGCAGCGCCATAGACAGGTCCTTCAAAACATCCGAGGCTTTCTTT.

The chain employs TRBV9 and TRBJ2-5, with a possible D match to TRBD2 (6 bases). With 5 bases removed from V and 3 bases from J, the gap between germline ends came to 17 bases. The CDR3 has 15 residues. Germline CDR1 is SGDLS and CDR2 is YYNGEE. CDR3 loop: CASSASLGEEETQYF. The CDR3 DNA reads TGTGCCAGCAGTGCCTCTTTGGGGGAGGAAGAGACCCAGTACTTC.

The V call is TRBV4-3, the J call TRBJ2-1; D is unresolved. The CDR3 has 16 residues. Germline values: CDR1 LGHNA, CDR2 YSLEER. V was trimmed by 1 base and J by 0 bases, leaving 10 bases between them. The DNA for the CDR3 is TGCGCCAGCAGCCAAGGGCAGGCCTCCTCCTACAATGAGCAGTTCTTC. Amino acids: CASSQGQASSYNEQFF.

This clone came up once. This sequence joins TRBV2 and TRBJ1-2; TRBD1 aligns across 10 bases. CDR3 length: 16 residues. Germline-derived CDR1 and CDR2 are SNHLY and FYNNEI. V lost 5 bases, J lost 4 bases, and 10 bases stayed unmatched. CDR3 loop: CASSQGQGLGFYGYTF. The CDR3 nucleotides are TGTGCCAGCAGTCAGGGACAGGGGCTAGGATTCTATGGCTACACCTTC.

The rearrangement joins TRBV5-1 to TRBJ2-7; TRBD1 is a possible D gene (6 bases). The CDR3 contains 16 residues. The ends were cut back, 4 bases at V and 2 bases at J, with 19 bases in the middle. Germline CDR1 reads SGHRS; CDR2 reads YFSETQ. CDR3 bases: TGCGCCAGCAGCAGCAGACAGGCAGGAGCCGCCTACGAGCAGTACTTC. As protein: CASSSRQAGAAYEQYF.

The chain couples TRBV24-1 to TRBJ1-1, with a weak D call TRBD1 (5 bases). The V gene's germline CDR1 is KGHDR and CDR2 SFDVKD. This CDR3 comprises 15 residues. V lost 2 bases, J lost 2 bases, and 11 bases lay in between. Written as DNA, the CDR3 is TGTGCCACCAGTGATTCTCGACAGTACAACACTGAAGCTTTCTTT. Encoded protein: CATSDSRQYNTEAFF.

The chain joins TRBV18 to TRBJ1-1; D is unclear. Trimming left V 1 base short and J 5 bases short, with 8 bases between. This CDR3 is 13 amino acids long. Germline values: CDR1 KGHSH, CDR2 LQKENI. In DNA, the CDR3 is TGTGCCAGCTCACCACAGCGAGAGACTGAAGCTTTCTTT. Protein: CASSPQRETEAFF.

The chain employs TRBV4-1 and TRBJ2-7; 14 nucleotides match TRBD2. V lost 2 bases to trimming and J lost 4 bases; unmatched junction nucleotides: 16. The CDR3 runs 20 residues. Per the germline V gene, CDR1 is MGHRA and CDR2 is YSYEKL. CDR3: CASSQQTRRLRTSGRYEQYF. The CDR3 DNA is TGCGCCAGCAGCCAACAAACCCGCCGGCTCCGGACTAGCGGGAGGTACGAGCAGTACTTC.

This chain uses TRBV5-6 with TRBJ1-5, with TRBD1 matching 9 bases. Looked up from germline, CDR1 is SGHDT and CDR2 is YYEEEE. V trimming: 3 bases; J trimming: 1 base; junction bases outside the gene matches: 5. The CDR3 extends over 16 amino acids. The CDR3 reads CASSWRTGASNQPQHF. CDR3 coding DNA: TGTGCCAGCAGCTGGAGGACAGGGGCGAGCAATCAGCCCCAGCATTTT.

The chain is built from TRBV11-2 and TRBJ2-3; tentatively, D is TRBD1 (5 bases). In germline, CDR1 is SGHAT, CDR2 FQNNGV. The CDR3 length is 14 residues. The ends were cut back, 5 bases at V and 2 bases at J, with 11 bases in the middle. DNA for the CDR3: TGTGCCAGCAGCCCGGCAGGGCCCACAGATACGCAGTATTTT. Protein sequence: CASSPAGPTDTQYF.